This TCR beta chain stems from a study of identifying expanded T cells in peripheral blood. On this clone itself: The antigen is not known.

The protocol was immunoSEQ multiplex PCR, while the TCRdb copy is restricted to in-frame clones and leaves out a portion. The sample consists of 75,000 to 90,000 clones, approximately 85% of them appearing once. During the collection period, no donor immune events like infections were recorded. The trim removed 3 bases at V and 1 base at J, leaving 5 bases unmatched. The CDR3 sequence is 15 residues long. Germline CDR1 reads MDHEN; CDR2 reads SYDVKM. Study results and limitations: Technical replicates showed around 1.1 changed clones; around two weeks about 16.4; four weeks 19. Approximately two-week clone count variance significantly increased as total template count grew.

Sequences were obtained from blood. The receptor's source is a person aged 18 to 75 in good health. The chain couples TRBV28 to TRBJ2-7; 8 nucleotides agree with TRBD2. CDR3 region: CASSFGIAGSYEQYF. CDR3 sequence (DNA): TGTGCCAGCAGTTTCGGGATAGCGGGATCCTACGAGCAGTACTTC.